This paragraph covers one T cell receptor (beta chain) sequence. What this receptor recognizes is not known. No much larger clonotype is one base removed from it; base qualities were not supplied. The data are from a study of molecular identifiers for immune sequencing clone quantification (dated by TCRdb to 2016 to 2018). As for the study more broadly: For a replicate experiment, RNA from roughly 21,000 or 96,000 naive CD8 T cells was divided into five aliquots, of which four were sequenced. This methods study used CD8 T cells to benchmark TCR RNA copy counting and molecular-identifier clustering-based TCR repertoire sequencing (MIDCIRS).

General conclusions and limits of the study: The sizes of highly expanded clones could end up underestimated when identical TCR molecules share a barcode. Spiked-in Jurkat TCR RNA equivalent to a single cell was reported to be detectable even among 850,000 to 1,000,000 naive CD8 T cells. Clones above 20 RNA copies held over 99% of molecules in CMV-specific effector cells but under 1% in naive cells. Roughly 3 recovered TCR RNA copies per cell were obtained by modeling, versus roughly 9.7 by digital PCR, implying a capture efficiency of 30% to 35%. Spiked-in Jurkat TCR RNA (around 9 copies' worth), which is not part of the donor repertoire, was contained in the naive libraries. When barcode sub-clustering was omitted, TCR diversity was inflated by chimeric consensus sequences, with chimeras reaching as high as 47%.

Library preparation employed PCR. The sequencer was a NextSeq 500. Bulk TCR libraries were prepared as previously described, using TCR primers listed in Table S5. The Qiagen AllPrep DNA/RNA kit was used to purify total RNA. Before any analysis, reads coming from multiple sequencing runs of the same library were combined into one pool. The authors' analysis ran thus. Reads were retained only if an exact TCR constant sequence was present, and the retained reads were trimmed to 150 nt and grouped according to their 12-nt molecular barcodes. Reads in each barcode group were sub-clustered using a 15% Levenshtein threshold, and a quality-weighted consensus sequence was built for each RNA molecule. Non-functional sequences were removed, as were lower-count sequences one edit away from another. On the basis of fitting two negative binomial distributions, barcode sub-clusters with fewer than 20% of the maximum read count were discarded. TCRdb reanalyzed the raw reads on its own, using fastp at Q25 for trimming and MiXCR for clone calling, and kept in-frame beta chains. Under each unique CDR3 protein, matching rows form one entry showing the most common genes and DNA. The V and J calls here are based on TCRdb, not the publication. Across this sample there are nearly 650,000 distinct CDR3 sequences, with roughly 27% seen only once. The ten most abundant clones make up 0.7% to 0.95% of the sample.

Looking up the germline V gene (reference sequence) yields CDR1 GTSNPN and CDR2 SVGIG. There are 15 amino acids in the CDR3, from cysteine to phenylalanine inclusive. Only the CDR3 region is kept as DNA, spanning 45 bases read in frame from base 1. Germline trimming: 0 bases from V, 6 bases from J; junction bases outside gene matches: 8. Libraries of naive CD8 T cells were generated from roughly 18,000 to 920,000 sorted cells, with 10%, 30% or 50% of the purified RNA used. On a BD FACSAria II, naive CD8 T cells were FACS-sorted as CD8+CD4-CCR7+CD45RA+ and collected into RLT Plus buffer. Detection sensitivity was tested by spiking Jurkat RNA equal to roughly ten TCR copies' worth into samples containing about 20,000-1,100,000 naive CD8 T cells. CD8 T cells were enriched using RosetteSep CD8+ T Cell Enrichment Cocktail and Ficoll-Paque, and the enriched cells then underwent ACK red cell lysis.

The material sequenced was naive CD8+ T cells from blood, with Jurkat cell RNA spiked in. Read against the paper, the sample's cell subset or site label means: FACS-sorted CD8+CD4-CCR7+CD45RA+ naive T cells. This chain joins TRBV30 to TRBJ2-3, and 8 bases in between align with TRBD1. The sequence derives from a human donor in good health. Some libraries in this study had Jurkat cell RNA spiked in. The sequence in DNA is TGTGCCTGGAGTGTACGAGACAGGGGCGGCGATACGCAGTATTTT. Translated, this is CAWSVRDRGGDTQYF.